This TCR beta chain was recovered during a study of T cells in localized non-small cell lung cancer. Findings and limits, study-wide: An association was observed between higher blood T cell density and longer overall survival. Sequencing covered just one tumor region, so heterogeneity cannot be ruled out. Among the top 100 tumor clones, a median about 57 appeared in adjacent lung. Uninvolved adjacent lung showed the highest T cell clonality, exceeding tumor.

The CDR3 loop spans 15 amino acids. Trimming pared 5 bases from V and 13 bases from J, leaving 23 bases between. CDR1 is MNHGY, CDR2 SAAAGT, per germline. In regard to this clone: Its antigen is not known.

TCRdb's copy holds only in-frame clones and misses some; the assay was immunoSEQ multiplex PCR. The sample records 7,000 to 8,500 clones, approximately 50% being singletons. The sequence was collected from a female donor aged 60 or older with stage I lung adenocarcinoma. This specimen consisted of lymph node tissue, obtained before any cancer treatment. The rearrangement links TRBV6-8 to TRBJ1-4; D gene ambiguous. CDR3: CASSVEGISYQRLFF. CDR3 nucleotide sequence: TGTGCCAGCAGTGTCGAAGGGATCAGCTACCAAAGACTGTTTTTT.